Below, 6 T cell receptor beta chains from the same sample are listed, as sequenced in a study of blood T cells in healthy people across ages. A second roughly 6 to 11 cycle PCR used barcoded and J-beta primers. TCRdb used MiXCR to reprocess the 5' RACE reads, holding one entry per CDR3 protein. Of around 2 million distinct CDR3 sequences listed, around 40% were seen once; the top ten hold under 25%. The sample comprised blood. Source of these receptors: a human donor in good health.

The sample holds a few counts of this clonotype. This rearrangement joins TRBV4-2 to TRBJ2-1, with a tentative D call TRBD1 (5 bases). This CDR3 is 13 amino acids long. The germline gives CDR1 LGHNA, CDR2 YNFKEQ. V was shortened by 0 bases and J by 10 bases, with 10 bases between the two germline ends. For the CDR3, the DNA is TGTGCCAGCAGCCAAGAAGGGGCGTCAGAGCAGTTCTTC. This encodes CASSQEGASEQFF.

In its sample, this clonotype was seen a few times. The chain uses TRBV15 and TRBJ1-2; D is unclear. The CDR3 runs to 12 residues. Germline lookup yields CDR1 LNHNV and CDR2 YYDKDF (reference sequence). V was trimmed by 9 bases and J by 8 bases, leaving 16 bases between them. The CDR3 nucleotides read TGTGCCACAACGCCAATTCTCCCCGGCTACACCTTC. Residues: CATTPILPGYTF.

This clonotype is a singleton in its sample. The rearrangement joins TRBV4-1 to TRBJ1-4; D unclear. This CDR3 has 17 residues. V was clipped by 4 bases and J by 7 bases, with 22 bases between them. Germline CDR1 reads MGHRA; CDR2 reads YSYEKL. As DNA, the CDR3 is TGCGCCAGCAGCCTGGCCCCAACTGACGATATGGGTGAAAAACTGTTTTTT. Its protein is CASSLAPTDDMGEKLFF.

This chain links TRBV7-9 with TRBJ2-3; 7 bases align to TRBD1. The junction had 15 bases not matched to a gene; V was cut back by 7 bases and J by 5 bases. This CDR3 has 16 residues. Germline loops: CDR1 SEHNR, CDR2 FQNEAQ (reference sequence). The CDR3 region is CASTEPRTGGGDTQYF. Written as DNA, the CDR3 is TGTGCCAGCACCGAACCTCGGACAGGCGGCGGAGATACGCAGTATTTT. Together with reference TRBV7-9 and TRBJ2-3, the CDR3 gives the full variable domain: DTGVSQNPRHKITKRGQNVTFRCDPISEHNRLYWYRQTLGQGPEFLTYFQNEAQLEKSRLLSDRFSAERPKGSFSTLEIQRTEQGDSAMYLCASTEPRTGGGDTQYFGPGTRLTVL.

This clonotype occurred a few times. CDR3 sequence reads: CASSDGWTSGGNEQFF. CDR3 in DNA: TGTGCCAGCAGTGATGGGTGGACTAGCGGGGGGAATGAGCAGTTCTTC. V and J are TRBV2 and TRBJ2-1, with TRBD2 identical over 14 bases. Germline lookup yields CDR1 SNHLY and CDR2 FYNNEI. This CDR3 has 16 amino acids. V was pared by 3 bases and J by 7 bases, with 5 bases of the junction left unmatched.

Comment on this clonotype: An end of the junction differs from the germline gene, which may be a read error. V is TRBV12-3 or TRBV12-4 and J is TRBJ2-4; the match to TRBD1 covers 8 bases. The CDR3 loop spans 14 amino acids. The CDR3 here is CASSLRGTGNIQYF. The CDR3 DNA is TGTGCCAGTAGTTTAAGGGGGACAGGAAACATTCAGTACTTC.